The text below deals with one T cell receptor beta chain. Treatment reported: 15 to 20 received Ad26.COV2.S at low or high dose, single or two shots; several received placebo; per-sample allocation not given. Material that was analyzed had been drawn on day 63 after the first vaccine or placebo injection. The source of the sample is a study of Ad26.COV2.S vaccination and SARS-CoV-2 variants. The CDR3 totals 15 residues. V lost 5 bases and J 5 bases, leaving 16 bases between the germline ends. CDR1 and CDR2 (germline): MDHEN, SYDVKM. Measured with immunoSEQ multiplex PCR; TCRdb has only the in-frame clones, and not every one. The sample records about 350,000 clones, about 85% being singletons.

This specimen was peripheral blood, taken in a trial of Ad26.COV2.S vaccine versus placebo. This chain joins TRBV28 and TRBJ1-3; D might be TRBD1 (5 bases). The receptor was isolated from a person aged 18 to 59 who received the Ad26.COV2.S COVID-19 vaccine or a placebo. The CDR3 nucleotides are TGTGCCAGCAGTCCACCTGGGGCCCGGCGAAACACCATATATTTT. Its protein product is CASSPPGARRNTIYF. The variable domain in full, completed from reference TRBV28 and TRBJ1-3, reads DVKVTQSSRYLVKRTGEKVFLECVQDMDHENMFWYRQDPGLGLRLIYFSYDVKMKEKGDIPEGYSVSREKKERFSLILESASTNQTSMYLCASSPPGARRNTIYFGEGSWLTVV.